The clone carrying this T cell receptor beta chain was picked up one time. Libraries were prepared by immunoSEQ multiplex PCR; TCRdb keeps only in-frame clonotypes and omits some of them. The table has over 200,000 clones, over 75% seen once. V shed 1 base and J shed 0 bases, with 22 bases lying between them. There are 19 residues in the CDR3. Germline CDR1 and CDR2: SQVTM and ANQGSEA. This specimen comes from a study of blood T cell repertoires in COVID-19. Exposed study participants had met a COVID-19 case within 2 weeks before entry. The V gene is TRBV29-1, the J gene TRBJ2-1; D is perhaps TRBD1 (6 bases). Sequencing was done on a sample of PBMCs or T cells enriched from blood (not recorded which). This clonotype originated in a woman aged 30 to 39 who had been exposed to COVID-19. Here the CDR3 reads CSVEAEGGSIVNSYNEQFF. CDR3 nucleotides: TGCAGCGTTGAAGCTGAAGGGGGTAGTATAGTAAACTCCTACAATGAGCAGTTCTTC.